Below are 5 T cell receptor beta chains sequenced from a single sample in a study of OX40 agonist ivuxolimab in advanced cancers. Clones were sequenced by immunoSEQ multiplex PCR, and TCRdb holds only the in-frame ones, with some missing. The top ten hold approximately 2.4% of the sample, which has about 42,000 clones, approximately 78% seen once. The specimen comprised CD4+ or CD8+ T cells sorted from blood, sampled in a trial of the OX40 agonist ivuxolimab. Receptor source: an adult with an advanced solid tumor such as melanoma, head and neck, liver or kidney cancer.

V gene TRBV5-8 combines with J gene TRBJ1-2, with no clear D. This CDR3 is built from 13 residues. CDR1 and CDR2 from the germline V gene are SGHTS and YDEGEE. V lost 4 bases and J 4 bases, leaving 11 bases between the germline ends. CDR3 sequence (DNA): TGTGCCAGCAGCATAGCTAGCTCCTATGGCTACACCTTC. Encoded protein: CASSIASSYGYTF.

The chain is built from TRBV30 and TRBJ2-5, with a possible D match to TRBD1 (6 bases). Germline V CDR1 and CDR2: GTSNPN, SVGIG (reference sequence). CDR3 length equals 14 residues. V was shortened by 4 bases and J by 5 bases, with 17 bases between the two germline ends. This CDR3 reads CAWTSKGGWETQYF. The CDR3 coding sequence is TGTGCCTGGACCTCTAAAGGGGGTTGGGAGACCCAGTACTTC.

The V and J genes are TRBV27 and TRBJ1-2, with D hard to call. V shed 1 base and J shed 6 bases, with 9 bases lying between them. CDR1 is MNHEY, CDR2 SMNVEV, per germline (reference sequence). The CDR3 totals 13 residues. CDR3: CASSLFGVNGYTF. The DNA for the CDR3 is TGTGCCAGCAGTTTATTCGGGGTCAATGGCTACACCTTC.

The chain joins TRBV4-2 to TRBJ1-6, with a weak D call TRBD1 (5 bases). Deletions cut 4 bases from V and 5 bases from J, with 6 bases between. The CDR3 covers 13 residues. Germline V gives CDR1 LGHNA, CDR2 YNFKEQ. The CDR3: CASSRGDNSPLHF. In DNA, the CDR3 is TGTGCCAGCAGCCGAGGGGATAATTCACCCCTCCACTTT.

V and J are TRBV2 and TRBJ2-3; 8 positions match TRBD2. The CDR3 has 14 residues. Germline V gives CDR1 SNHLY, CDR2 FYNNEI. The V gene end was trimmed by 6 bases and the J gene end by 2 bases; junction bases not matched to a gene: 4. The CDR3 DNA follows: TGTGCCAGCAGACGGACTAGCAACACAGATACGCAGTATTTT. Amino acid sequence: CASRRTSNTDTQYF.